The 4 T cell receptor beta chains below all came from one sample that was sequenced in a study of shared clonotypes between healthy human individuals. Data came from immunoSEQ multiplex PCR; TCRdb stores just in-frame clones and leaves some out. The sample comprises about 2.1 million clones, approximately 92% of which are singletons, and approximately 1.7% rests with the top ten. Positive CCR7 selection of CD45RO-negative cells yielded the naive CD8 cells, and terminally differentiated effector memory CD45RA+ cells were excluded. The material sequenced was naive CD8+ T cells from PBMCs. The origin of the receptors is a man in his late teens or twenties in good health. Some clones in this sample may be carry-over from other donors' samples.

The chain links TRBV28 to TRBJ2-6; a possible D gene is TRBD2 (5 bases). This CDR3 is built from 18 residues. V was shortened by 5 bases and J by 0 bases, with 17 bases between the two germline ends. Germline CDR1 is MDHEN and CDR2 is SYDVKM. This CDR3 reads CASSPQRARDSGANVLTF. CDR3 DNA: TGTGCCAGCAGTCCCCAAAGGGCTCGGGACTCTGGGGCCAACGTCCTGACTTTC.

This sequence joins TRBV29-1 and TRBJ2-7; a possible D gene is TRBD2 (6 bases). The length of the CDR3 is 13 residues. The germline V gene has CDR1 SQVTM and CDR2 ANQGSEA. The ends were cut back, 7 bases at V and 4 bases at J, with 17 bases in the middle. CDR3 coding DNA: TGCAGCGCCTTATCGGGGGAAGGGTACGAGCAGTACTTC. Translating gives CSALSGEGYEQYF.

The chain recombines TRBV5-1 with TRBJ2-2, with unresolved D. In germline, CDR1 is SGHRS, CDR2 YFSETQ. Trimming took 0 bases from V and 4 from J, leaving 10 bases between them. The CDR3 sequence is 15 residues long. The CDR3 DNA follows: TGCGCCAGCAGCTTGGGTCGGCCGGCCACCGGGGAGCTGTTTTTT. Translating gives CASSLGRPATGELFF.

On this clone: Other DNA sequences from this sample encode an identical CDR3 as well. The chain links TRBV27 to TRBJ2-1, with D hard to call. Germline CDR1 is MNHEY and CDR2 is SMNVEV (reference sequence). V lost 6 bases and J lost 3, with 9 bases in between. This CDR3 region has 13 residues. CDR3 amino acids: CASSSTFYNEQFF. The CDR3 bases are TGTGCCAGCAGCTCAACCTTCTACAATGAGCAGTTCTTC.